This T cell receptor (beta chain) is from a study of radiation and T cells in renal cell carcinoma. CDR3 size: 14 residues. CDR1 SEHNR and CDR2 FQNEAQ come from the germline V gene (reference sequence). Trimming took 5 bases from V and 5 from J; bases not matched to a gene: 6. Time point defined: baseline pretreatment blood. Treatment denoted: 15 Gy SBRT to primary tumor, nephrectomy 4 weeks later. Radiation-treated patients gave blood at baseline, week 2 and week 4. Clear cell pathology was present in this patient's renal cell carcinoma. TCRdb's table, derived via immunoSEQ multiplex PCR, lists solely in-frame clones and lacks some. This sample has 130,000 or so clones; over 65% occur once, and the top ten carry roughly 25%. On this clone itself: What it recognizes is unknown.

Study results and limitations: In blood, top tumor clones expanded by 2 weeks, shrinking by 4. Baseline intratumoral clonotype presence is unknown without pretreatment biopsies.

This clonotype was sampled from a woman in her forties or fifties with renal cell carcinoma. Sequenced here: blood, sampled from a patient whose treatment included radiotherapy and nephrectomy. The chain couples TRBV7-9 to TRBJ2-1, with 7 nucleotides matching TRBD1. The CDR3 loop is CASSPRQGDNEQFF. In DNA, the CDR3 is TGTGCCAGCAGCCCCCGGCAGGGGGACAATGAGCAGTTCTTC.